The T cell receptor beta chain under discussion was sequenced for a study of regulatory T cells in long-lasting Graves disease. For TCR beta, libraries came from iRepertoire HTBI primers and Arm-PCR of CDR3 regions. TCRdb fed the multiplex PCR reads into MiXCR, producing one record per CDR3 protein. Of 400,000 to 550,000 distinct CDR3 sequences in the sample, about 15% were seen once. This clonotype appeared a few times. The time point denotes: newly diagnosed GD, antithyroid drugs for less than 3 months. The authors made the TCR library using RNA they extracted from PBMCs. Germline V CDR1 and CDR2: SGDLS, YYNGEE. This CDR3 spans 15 amino acids. Trimming removed 5 bases from V and 7 bases from J; junction bases left unmatched: 5. This sample also belongs to another study, concerning T cells in Graves' hyperthyroidism and ophthalmopathy.

The receptor was derived from a young woman with Graves disease. Source: peripheral blood mononuclear cells (PBMCs), taken at new diagnosis, from a patient treated with antithyroid drugs. This rearrangement joins TRBV9 to TRBJ2-3; 15 nucleotides line up with TRBD2. The CDR3 DNA is TGTGCCAGCAGTCCCGGGACTAGCGGGAGGTATACGCAGTATTTT. Its translation is CASSPGTSGRYTQYF.